Listed here are 2 T cell receptor beta chains from one sample, sequenced in a study of blood T cell repertoires in COVID-19. Profiled with immunoSEQ multiplex PCR; TCRdb holds only in-frame clones, not every one. The table lists approximately 300,000 clones, roughly 90% of them singletons. The sample taken for sequencing was peripheral blood. The source is a man between 18 and 35 years old who had recovered from COVID-19.

The chain couples TRBV27 to TRBJ2-7, with TRBD1 as a possible D gene (5 bases). Per germline, CDR1 MNHEY and CDR2 SMNVEV (reference sequence). Trimming took 3 bases from V and 2 from J, leaving 8 bases between them. CDR3 length: 13 amino acids. CDR3: CASSFARAYEQYF. The CDR3 region has the DNA TGTGCCAGCAGTTTTGCCAGGGCCTACGAGCAGTACTTC.

The chain couples TRBV18 to TRBJ1-1, with D possibly being TRBD1 (5 bases). The CDR3 length is 15 residues. Germline values: CDR1 KGHSH, CDR2 LQKENI. Between the trimmed V and J ends, which lost 0 bases and 4 bases, there was a span of 12 bases. CDR3 sequence (DNA): TGTGCCAGCTCACCACCGGGGCGGGGAACCACTGAAGCTTTCTTT. Translating gives CASSPPGRGTTEAFF.